Detailed here is one TCR beta chain. This clonotype was observed a single time. There is no known antigen for this receptor. No much larger clone exists at a distance of one base, and base qualities are not known. A single read offers scant evidence. Receptor amplification or capture employed RT-PCR. Sequencing used an Illumina HiSeq 2500. The raw public reads went through TCRdb reprocessing: fastp at Q25, MiXCR clone calling, in-frame beta chains kept. Every entry covers one CDR3 protein and lists the most common genes and DNA from its rows. Present in this sample are 600,000 to 850,000 distinct CDR3 sequences, approximately 15% of which were seen just once. The ten largest clones take up 7.6% of the sample. This sample was taken from a study of response to subunit inactivated influenza vaccine (dated by TCRdb to 2016 to 2019). Background on the whole study: The study used deep quantitative T cell receptor repertoire profiling to track responses to a trivalent subunit inactivated influenza vaccine. Here is what the overall study found, with its caveats: It was suggested by the authors that each seasonal influenza vaccination may recruit only a limited number of new T cells.

CDR1 SGHTA and CDR2 FQGNSA are derived from the germline V gene. V drops 5 bases and J drops 1 base, leaving 12 bases in between. Including cysteine and phenylalanine, the CDR3 has 14 amino acids. The retained sequence is limited to the CDR3, 42 bases, with the frame set at the first base. The origin of this receptor is a man in his fifties who received an inactivated influenza vaccine. Donor details come from another sample of the same person, matched by shared clones. Source: PBMCs from blood, taken 14 to 15 days before vaccination. The sequence joins TRBV7-2 to TRBJ2-7; no D gene is confidently identified. The CDR3 protein: CASSRGLGSYEQYF. The nucleotides read TGTGCCAGCAGCCGCGGTCTAGGATCCTACGAGCAGTACTTC.